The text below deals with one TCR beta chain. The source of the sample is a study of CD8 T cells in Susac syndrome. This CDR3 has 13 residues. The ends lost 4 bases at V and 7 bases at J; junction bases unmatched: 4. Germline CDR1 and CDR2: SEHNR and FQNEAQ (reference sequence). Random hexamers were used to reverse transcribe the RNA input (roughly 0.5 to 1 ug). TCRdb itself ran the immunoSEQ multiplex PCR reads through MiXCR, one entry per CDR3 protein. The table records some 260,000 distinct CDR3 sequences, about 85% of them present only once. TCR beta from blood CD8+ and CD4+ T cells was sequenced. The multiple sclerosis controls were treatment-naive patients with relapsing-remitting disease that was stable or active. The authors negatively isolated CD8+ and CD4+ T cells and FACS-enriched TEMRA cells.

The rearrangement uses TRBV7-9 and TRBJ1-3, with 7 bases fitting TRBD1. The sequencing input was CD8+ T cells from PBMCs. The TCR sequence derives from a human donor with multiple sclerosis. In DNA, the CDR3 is TGTGCCAGCAGCTCCGACAGGGAGAACACCATATATTTT. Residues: CASSSDRENTIYF.